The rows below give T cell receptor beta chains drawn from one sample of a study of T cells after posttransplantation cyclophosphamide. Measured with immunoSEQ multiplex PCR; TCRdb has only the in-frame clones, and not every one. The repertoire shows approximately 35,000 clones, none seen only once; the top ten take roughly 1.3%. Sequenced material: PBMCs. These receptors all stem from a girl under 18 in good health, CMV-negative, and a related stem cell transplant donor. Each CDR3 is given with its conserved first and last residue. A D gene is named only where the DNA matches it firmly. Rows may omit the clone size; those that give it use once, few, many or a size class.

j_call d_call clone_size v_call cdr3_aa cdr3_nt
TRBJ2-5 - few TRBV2 CASSGFLIEAGGTQYF TGTGCCAGCAGTGGATTTTTAATTGAGGCTGGCGGGACCCAGTACTTC
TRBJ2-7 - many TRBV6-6 CASSLGLNYEQYF TGTGCCAGCAGTTTGGGGCTCAACTACGAGCAGTACTTC
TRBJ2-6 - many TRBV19 CASLRFTGITGGANVLTF TGTGCCAGTTTAAGGTTTACAGGTATCACGGGTGGGGCCAACGTCCTGACTTTC
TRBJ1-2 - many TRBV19 CASSIDTQGNYGYTF TGTGCCAGTAGTATAGATACGCAGGGGAACTATGGCTACACCTTC
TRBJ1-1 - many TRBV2 CASSVARGTIEAFF TGTGCCAGCAGTGTGGCCCGGGGAACCATTGAAGCTTTCTTT
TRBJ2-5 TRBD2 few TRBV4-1 CASSARFLAGETQYF TGCGCCAGCAGCGCCCGTTTCCTAGCGGGCGAGACCCAGTACTTC
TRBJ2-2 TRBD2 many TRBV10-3 CAISDRSGRANTGELFF TGTGCCATCAGTGACCGAAGCGGGAGAGCGAACACCGGGGAGCTGTTTTTT
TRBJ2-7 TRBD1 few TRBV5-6 CASSSEGQGRYEQYF TGTGCCAGCAGCTCGGAAGGACAGGGAAGATACGAGCAGTACTTC
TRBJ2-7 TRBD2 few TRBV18 CASSPRREGFKYEQYF TGTGCCAGCTCACCACGGCGGGAGGGCTTTAAGTACGAGCAGTACTTC
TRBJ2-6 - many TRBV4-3 CASSQDRVSGANVLTF TGCGCCAGCAGCCAAGACAGGGTCTCTGGGGCCAACGTCCTGACTTTC
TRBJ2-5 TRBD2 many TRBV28 CASSFRGGYQYF TGTGCCAGCAGTTTCCGGGGGGGCTACCAGTACTTC
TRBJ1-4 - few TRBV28 CASSRGSRRYNEKLFF TGTGCCAGCAGTAGGGGAAGTCGAAGGTATAATGAAAAACTGTTTTTT
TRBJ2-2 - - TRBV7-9 CASSLGQLNTGELFF TGTGCCAGCAGCTTAGGACAGCTGAACACCGGGGAGCTGTTTTTT
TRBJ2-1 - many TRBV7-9 CASSLATTGDEQFF TGTGCCAGCAGCTTAGCCACAACGGGGGATGAGCAGTTCTTC
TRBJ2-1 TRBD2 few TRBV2 CASTQPGTKDNEQFF TGTGCCAGCACCCAACCCGGGACTAAGGACAATGAGCAGTTCTTC
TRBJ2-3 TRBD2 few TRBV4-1 CASSLGGSTDTQYF TGCGCCAGCAGCCTCGGGGGGAGCACAGATACGCAGTATTTT
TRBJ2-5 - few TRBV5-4 CASSPTELPQETQYF TGTGCCAGCAGCCCGACGGAACTACCACAAGAGACCCAGTACTTC
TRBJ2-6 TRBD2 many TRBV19 CASSAILGRESGANVLTF TGTGCCAGTAGTGCGATCCTTGGGCGGGAGTCTGGGGCCAACGTCCTGACTTTC
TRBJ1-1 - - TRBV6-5 CASSYTGNTEAFF TGTGCCAGCAGTTATACGGGGAACACTGAAGCTTTCTTT
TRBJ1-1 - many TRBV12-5 CASGLAPPEGHTEAFF TGTGCTAGTGGTTTGGCCCCCCCGGAGGGGCACACTGAAGCTTTCTTT
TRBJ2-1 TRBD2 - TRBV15 CATSRPPEPSGMNNEQFF TGTGCCACCAGCAGGCCCCCCGAGCCTAGCGGGATGAACAATGAGCAGTTCTTC
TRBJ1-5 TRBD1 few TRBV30 CAWSLGTGDQPQHF TGTGCCTGGAGTCTGGGGACAGGAGATCAGCCCCAGCATTTT
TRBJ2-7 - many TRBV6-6 CASRAPNSPEDYEQYF TGTGCCAGCAGGGCGCCAAATTCTCCTGAGGATTACGAGCAGTACTTC
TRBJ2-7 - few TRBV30 CAWSGLASGYEQYF TGTGCCTGGAGTGGCCTCGCATCGGGCTACGAGCAGTACTTC
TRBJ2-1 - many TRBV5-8 CASSLGTGNEQFF TGTGCCAGCAGCTTGGGTACAGGCAATGAGCAGTTCTTC
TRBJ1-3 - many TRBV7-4 CASSLGQASGNTIYF TGTGCCAGCAGCTTAGGACAGGCCTCTGGAAACACCATATATTTT
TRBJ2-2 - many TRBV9 CASSGLSSPTGELFF TGTGCCAGCAGCGGACTTTCTAGTCCCACCGGGGAGCTGTTTTTT
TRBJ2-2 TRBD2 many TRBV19 CASSIYLLAGTLNTGELFF TGTGCCAGTAGTATCTACTTGCTAGCGGGAACCCTAAACACCGGGGAGCTGTTTTTT
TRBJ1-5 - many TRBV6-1 CASRQAPNQPQHF TGTGCCAGCCGACAGGCACCCAATCAGCCCCAGCATTTT
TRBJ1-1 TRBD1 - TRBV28 CASRGDSLTEAFF TGTGCCAGCAGGGGGGACAGCCTCACTGAAGCTTTCTTT
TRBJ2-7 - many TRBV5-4 CASSLVALSEEQYF TGTGCCAGCAGCTTGGTTGCCCTGTCCGAGGAGCAGTACTTC
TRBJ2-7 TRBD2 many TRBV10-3 CAIRGTSGRASPNEQYF TGTGCCATCAGAGGGACTAGCGGGAGGGCCAGTCCTAACGAGCAGTACTTC
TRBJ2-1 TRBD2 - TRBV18 CASSPWASGTGPQFF TGTGCCAGCTCACCCTGGGCTAGCGGGACGGGGCCGCAGTTCTTC
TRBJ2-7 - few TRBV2 CASKIPDSLSYEQYF TGTGCCAGCAAGATCCCAGACAGCCTCTCCTACGAGCAGTACTTC
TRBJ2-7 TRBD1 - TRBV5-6 CASSPRTGTGRHEQYF TGTGCCAGCAGCCCAAGAACCGGGACAGGGAGGCACGAGCAGTACTTC
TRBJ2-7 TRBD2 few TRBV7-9 CASSFAGVEQYF TGTGCCAGCAGCTTTGCGGGGGTCGAGCAGTACTTC
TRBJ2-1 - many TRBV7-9 CASSNGRVGDEQFF TGTGCCAGCAGTAACGGGAGAGTCGGAGATGAGCAGTTCTTC
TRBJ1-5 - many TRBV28 CASSLTQGRQNQPQHF TGTGCCAGCAGTTTAACACAGGGAAGGCAAAATCAGCCCCAGCATTTT
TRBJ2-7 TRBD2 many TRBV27 CASSPQGAGGPGEQYF TGTGCCAGCAGTCCCCAAGGGGCGGGAGGGCCAGGAGAGCAGTACTTC
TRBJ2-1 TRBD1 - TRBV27 CASSLRQGPYNEQFF TGTGCCAGCAGTCTTCGACAGGGACCGTACAATGAGCAGTTCTTC
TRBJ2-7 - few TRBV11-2 CASSPPGAYEQYF TGTGCCAGCAGCCCCCCGGGGGCCTACGAGCAGTACTTC
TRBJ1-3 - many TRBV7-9 CASSLTGFSGNTIYF TGTGCCAGCAGCCTCACAGGGTTCTCTGGAAACACCATATATTTT
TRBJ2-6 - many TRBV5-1 CASSLGQSGTGANVLTF TGCGCCAGCAGCTTGGGACAATCCGGTACTGGGGCCAACGTCCTGACTTTC
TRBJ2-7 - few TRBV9 CASSVAQGSYEQYF TGTGCCAGCAGCGTAGCTCAGGGGAGCTACGAGCAGTACTTC
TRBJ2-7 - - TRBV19 CASSIWGGNEQYF TGTGCCAGTAGTATCTGGGGCGGCAACGAGCAGTACTTC
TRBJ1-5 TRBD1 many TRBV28 CASSRQGNQPQHF TGTGCCAGCAGCCGACAGGGGAATCAGCCCCAGCATTTT
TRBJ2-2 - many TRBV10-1 CASGDTGELFF TGCGCCAGCGGAGACACCGGGGAGCTGTTTTTT
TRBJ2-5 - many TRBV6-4 CASSEGSASETQYF TGTGCCAGCAGTGAAGGTAGCGCCAGCGAGACCCAGTACTTC
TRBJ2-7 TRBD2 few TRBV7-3 CASSVTSSSYEQYF TGTGCCAGCAGCGTGACTAGCAGCTCCTACGAGCAGTACTTC
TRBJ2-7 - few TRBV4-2 CASSQKAPTAYEQYF TGTGCCAGCAGCCAAAAAGCGCCGACGGCCTACGAGCAGTACTTC
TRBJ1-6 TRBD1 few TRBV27 CASTRGTRESPLHF TGTGCCAGCACCAGGGGGACTCGGGAGTCACCCCTCCACTTT
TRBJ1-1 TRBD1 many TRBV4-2 CASSFGGQGNTEAFF TGTGCCAGCAGCTTCGGGGGACAGGGGAACACTGAAGCTTTCTTT
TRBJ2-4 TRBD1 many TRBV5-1 CASSLGIPGQDIQYF TGCGCCAGCAGCTTGGGGATCCCGGGACAGGACATTCAGTACTTC
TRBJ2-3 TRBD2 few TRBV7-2 CASSHRTSGGGYF TGTGCCAGCAGCCACCGGACTAGCGGGGGGGGGTATTTT
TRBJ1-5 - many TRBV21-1 CASSNRQGAGNQPQHF TGTGCCAGCAGCAATAGACAGGGGGCGGGCAATCAGCCCCAGCATTTT
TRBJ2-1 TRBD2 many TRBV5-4 CASSSLGLAESSYNEQFF TGTGCCAGCAGCTCCCTCGGACTAGCGGAGAGCTCCTACAATGAGCAGTTCTTC
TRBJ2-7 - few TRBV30 CAWSPGAGDEQYF TGTGCCTGGTCCCCCGGGGCAGGGGACGAGCAGTACTTC